The rows below give T cell receptor beta chains drawn from one sample of a study of beta chain features in type 1 diabetes. TCRdb keeps only in-frame clones here, not all; method: immunoSEQ multiplex PCR. The data hold around 500,000 clones, with roughly an eighth observed a single time. Sequenced input: naive CD4+ T cells from blood. The receptor source for this set is a woman between 18 and 29 years old in good health. CDR3s leave out the opening cysteine and the closing phenylalanine or tryptophan. D genes are given only for firm matches. The size entry is marked missing in some rows and otherwise reads once, few, many or a size class.

size	D	J	V	CDR3
few	TRBD2	TRBJ2-7	TRBV14	ASSQGTSGRKQY
few	.	TRBJ2-1	TRBV7-2	ASSLGPGDNEQF
few	.	TRBJ2-3	TRBV4-3	ASSQARGSDTQY
.	.	TRBJ2-3	TRBV29-1	SVARAAGDTDTQY
.	TRBD2	TRBJ2-5	TRBV2	ASAGLAGKETQY
.	.	TRBJ2-7	TRBV6-5	ASRDGNSYEQY
.	TRBD2	TRBJ2-7	TRBV27	ASSPDPPKGLAGEQY
few	.	TRBJ2-3	TRBV29-1	SVDVGAVDTQY
.	TRBD1	TRBJ2-1	TRBV2	ASSPRTGREF
few	.	TRBJ2-1	TRBV4-3	ASSQDHPLTGKLSNEQF
few	TRBD1	TRBJ1-2	TRBV7-2	ASRSGQAYGYT
.	TRBD2	TRBJ2-1	TRBV7-3	ASSLVAGPYNEQF
.	TRBD2	TRBJ2-5	TRBV5-1	ASRGLAGKETQY
.	TRBD2	TRBJ2-5	TRBV4-3	ASSLRSGLEKETQY
few	.	TRBJ1-1	TRBV7-6	ASSAGLRNTEAF
.	.	TRBJ2-3	TRBV4-3	ASSLRLADTQY
few	.	TRBJ2-7	TRBV7-8	ASSLYGGSYEQY
few	TRBD1	TRBJ2-7	TRBV29-1	SVARQGLAYEQY
.	.	TRBJ1-6	TRBV28	ASSPPSGPLNSPLH
.	.	TRBJ1-1	TRBV28	ASTVNTEAF
few	TRBD2	TRBJ2-3	TRBV4-2	ASSPGRETDTQY